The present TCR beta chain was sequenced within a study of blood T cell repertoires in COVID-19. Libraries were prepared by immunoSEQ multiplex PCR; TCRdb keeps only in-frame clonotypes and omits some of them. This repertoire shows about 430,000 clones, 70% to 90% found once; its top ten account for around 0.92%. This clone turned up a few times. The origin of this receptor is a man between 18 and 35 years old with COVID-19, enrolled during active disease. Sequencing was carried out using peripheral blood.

Here the CDR3 reads CASSPRRGGGEQYF. The CDR3 DNA is TGTGCCAGCTCACCGCGTCGGGGGGGCGGAGAGCAGTACTTC. V gene TRBV18 combines with J gene TRBJ2-7; 8 bases map to TRBD2. The CDR3 contains 14 residues. Per germline, CDR1 KGHSH and CDR2 LQKENI. V was clipped by 3 bases and J by 7 bases; unmatched bases: 8.